This TCR beta chain appears in the sequencing data of a study of shared clonotypes between healthy human individuals (dated by TCRdb to the early 2020s). With regard to the full study: Two women and a few men aged 18 to 49 years were included in the cohort. For each donor, three plates each were used for CD4 naive and CD4 memory, two plates were used for CD8 naive, and one plate was used for CD8 memory. Blood TCR repertoires of five healthy adults were deeply sequenced to estimate repertoire size and the extent of clonotype sharing between individuals. Libraries were prepared and TCR repertoires were sequenced by different laboratories using diverse techniques, in order to increase sequencing depth and limit assay-specific biases. Each donor's leukapheresis produced roughly between roughly 0.9 and 9 billion PBMCs.

Remarks on this clone: Its target antigen remains unknown. The record has no base qualities; no much larger clone is one base away.

Healthy HIV-negative adults with no recently reported acute infections or vaccinations were included as donors. All donors were Caucasian adults living in Nashville, Tennessee, USA. CD4+ T cells were enriched by magnetic negative selection, after which naive cells were positively selected on CD45RA and the negative fraction was taken as the memory subset. After blood collection by leukapheresis, PBMCs were isolated using Ficoll-Histopaque density gradient centrifugation and then cryopreserved in the vapor phase of liquid nitrogen. Analytical flow cytometry was used to check the purity and quantity of each magnetically sorted T cell population. Genomic DNA was isolated from every sorted fraction and measured by UV absorbance on a Nanodrop 2000c. Using the deep immunoSEQ assay, multiplex PCR amplified TCR CDR3 regions from genomic DNA. Extracted genomic DNA from each cell subset was distributed evenly across all wells of several immunoSEQ 96-well plates, and each plate was treated as a replicate. Each replicate PCR for sorted subsets received approximately 200 ng genomic DNA, equal to about 30,000 T cell genomes. The purified libraries were quantified using a Qubit 3.0 fluorometer, sized with a Bioanalyzer 2100, and then quantified again using the KAPA Library Quantification kit. A separate single-read 150-cycle Illumina NextSeq 550 flow cell was used to sequence each immunoSEQ 96-well plate. As for how the authors treated the data: The immunoSEQ output contained only junctional sequences without quality scores, so filtering could not match that applied to full-length reads. To assign V/J genes and CDR3, sequences were annotated against IMGT germline references using PyIR, a Python wrapper for IgBLAST v1.9. Reads were removed for weak V/J assignments (E-value above 1e-6), missing CDR3, stop codons, out-of-frame junctions, or ambiguous translated residues. A V3J clonotype was defined by an identical inferred V gene, J gene, and CDR3 amino acid sequence. Percentage overlap between repertoires was calculated by dividing the number of shared unique clonotypes by the size of the smaller repertoire. Repertoire richness was assessed with RTK rarefaction, the Chao1 estimator, and Recon v2.1 estimates of unobserved clonotypes. Generation probabilities for all TCRbeta clonotypes obtained by the gDNA method from a handful of donors were computed using OLGA. Not all clones reach the TCRdb copy of this immuneACCESS table, which keeps in-frame sequences only. Checked studies attribute under half of the gap to unresolved V genes and leave the rest unexplained. V and J calls and clone size come straight from that table; D and trimming were deduced from the DNA. This sample comprises nearly 750,000 clones, 55% to 80% of them detected only once. The ten largest make up over 1.5% of the sample.

Study-wide conclusions, independent of this receptor: Pairwise subsampling led to the expectation that sequencing depth would affect the degree of clonotype sharing among donors. Across several donors, roughly 5.1% of naive CD4, around 3.3% of naive CD8, around 2.1% of memory CD4, and about 0.4% of memory CD8 clonotypes were shared. Because the study included a small number of donors, the genetic and exposure-history diversity represented was limited. Clonotypes shared by all four sorted-subset donors showed higher generation probabilities than non-shared clonotypes. Sampling was restricted to blood, and TCR repertoires in tissue are likely to differ from TCR repertoires in blood. Larger estimated clonotype richness was generally found for naive subsets than for memory subsets. Even with the large sequencing depth, rarefaction of the sorted-subset datasets indicated that sequencing was incomplete.

The CDR3, from cysteine to phenylalanine, totals 14 residues. Kept here is only the CDR3 DNA, which spans 42 bases and is read in frame from base 1. Unmatched junction bases come to 4, with V trimmed by 2 bases and J by 5 bases. The germline V gene encodes CDR1 SGHAT and CDR2 FQNNGV. The V gene is TRBV11-2 and the J gene is TRBJ2-3; 7 bases in between match TRBD2. The sample was memory CD4+ T cells sorted from blood. The cell subset or site tag for this specimen amounts to: CD45RA-negative fraction. This TCR derives from a woman aged 25 to 39 in good health. The DNA is as follows: TGTGCCAGCAGCTTATTGGGCGGGAGAGATACGCAGTATTTT. It translates as CASSLLGGRDTQYF. Outside the CDR3, residues come from the reference TRBV11-2 and TRBJ2-3 proteins, so the full variable domain is: EAGVAQSPRYKIIEKRQSVAFWCNPISGHATLYWYQQILGQGPKLLIQFQNNGVVDDSQLPKDRFSAERLKGVDSTLKIQPAKLEDSAVYLCASSLLGGRDTQYFGPGTRLTVL.